Listed below are T cell receptor beta chains from one sample, sequenced in a study of cytomegalovirus exposure and HLA in healthy donors. The protocol was immunoSEQ multiplex PCR, while the TCRdb copy is restricted to in-frame clones and leaves out a portion. The data hold approximately 110,000 clones, with over 60% observed a single time. Material for sequencing was PBMCs. The receptors come from a man aged 45-65 years in good health and CMV-seronegative. Both conserved end residues are trimmed from each CDR3.

>TRBV11-2|TRBJ1-2
ASSLDPTTNYGYT
>TRBV18|TRBJ2-7
ASSHTLRVRTGEQY
>TRBV4-3|TRBJ2-2
ASSQDFPGTDNTGELF
>TRBV5-1|TRBJ2-2
ASTRQGDTGELF
>TRBV19|TRBJ1-4
ASSRVGPQGEKLF
>TRBV7-8|TRBJ1-6
ASSLTYPGGSPLH
>TRBV9|TRBJ2-1
ASSPRVVHNEQF
>TRBV6-1|TRBJ2-2
ASSLDRLNTGELF
>TRBV30|TRBJ1-2
AGDRVPVGYGYT
>TRBV6-1|TRBJ2-5
ASRGMRGETQY
>TRBV5-1|TRBJ1-3
ASSPEGSGNTIY
>TRBV7-9|TRBJ2-5
ASSPAGGGETQY
>TRBV5-4|TRBJ1-6
ASSSIQGRNSPLH
>TRBV7-9|TRBJ1-1
ASSLVGVGSEAF
>TRBV9|TRBJ1-3
ASSALGSSGNTIY
>TRBV2|TRBJ1-2
ASRESYGYT
>TRBV10-3|TRBJ2-5
AISDSDRGETQY
>TRBV5-1|TRBJ2-1
ASSADGEQF
>TRBV15|TRBJ1-5
ATSRDSSSQPQH
>TRBV2|TRBJ2-1
ASSGSVGIPNNEQF
>TRBV13|TRBJ2-7
ASSLGGLAGGPTYEQY
>TRBV7-7|TRBJ2-5
ASSYGTGETQY
>TRBV7-9|TRBJ1-4
SSSDGPGGFDEKLF
>TRBV5-4|TRBJ2-7
ASSSRTGWTSYEQY
>TRBV4-3|TRBJ2-7
ASSQIQGSYEQY
>TRBV4-3|TRBJ1-2
ASSQFDRSYGYT
>TRBV5-3|TRBJ1-1
AGDSCSTEAF
>TRBV10-3|TRBJ1-6
AISTGGQSPLH
>TRBV4-1|TRBJ1-4
ASSPGQGNEKLF
>TRBV5-1|TRBJ1-4
ASRREPGNEKLF
>TRBV5-1|TRBJ2-7
ASSKLTSSYEQY
>TRBV19|TRBJ2-5
ASSTGIQETQY
>TRBV5-6|TRBJ1-2
ASRRGVGSYGYT
>TRBV7-9|TRBJ1-2
ASSLLTGSHGYT
>TRBV4-3|TRBJ2-7
ASSQVQGAHYEQY
>TRBV9|TRBJ2-3
ASSVGSLGTDAQY
>TRBV4-1|TRBJ2-3
ASSQLETYVDTQY
>TRBV19|TRBJ1-5
ASTHRENQPQH
>TRBV27|TRBJ1-2
ASSFHGQGAIGYT